The 22 T cell receptor beta chains listed next were all sequenced from one sample in a study of cytomegalovirus exposure and HLA in healthy donors (dated by TCRdb to about 2017). The library was obtained by the immunoSEQ multiplex PCR assay. The multiplex PCR relied on a mix of 60 forward primers for TCR Vbeta segments and 13 reverse primers for TCR Jbeta segments. TCRdb's version of the immuneACCESS table is confined to in-frame rearrangements and falls short of the full clone set. An unresolved V gene accounts for under half of the shortfall where checked; the remainder is of unknown origin. The sample table on file contains tens of thousands of clones. The top ten constitute around 7.9% of the sample. The sequencing input was PBMCs. Receptor source: a male donor in good health and CMV-seronegative.

In DNA, the CDR3 is TGCGCCAGCAGCCAAATCCCCCTTCTACATGGCGGACAGCCCCAGCATTTT. Translated, it gives CASSQIPLLHGGQPQHF. The chain recombines TRBV4-1 with TRBJ1-5, with D hard to call. The CDR3 is 17 amino acids. Germline CDR1 is MGHRA and CDR2 is YSYEKL. V was pared by 2 bases and J by 7 bases, with 21 bases between.

The chain employs TRBV20-1 and TRBJ2-7, with D uncertain. The V gene's germline CDR1 is DFQATT and CDR2 SNEGSKA (reference sequence). V lost 5 bases to trimming and J lost 4 bases, with 9 bases between them. The CDR3 has 11 amino acids. CDR3 in DNA: TGCAGTGCTGCGACTGAATACGAGCAGTACTTC. As protein: CSAATEYEQYF.

The chain combines TRBV6-6 with TRBJ2-7; no firm D call. V was shortened by 6 bases and J by 3 bases, with 6 bases between the two germline ends. Germline CDR1 reads MNHNY; CDR2 reads SVGAGI (reference sequence). The CDR3 consists of 11 residues. The CDR3 bases are TGTGCCAGCAGCCTACTCTACGAGCAGTACTTC. Translated, it gives CASSLLYEQYF.

V and J are TRBV6-1 and TRBJ2-2; 10 bases fit TRBD2. The V gene end was trimmed by 4 bases and the J gene end by 4 bases; junction bases not matched to a gene: 9. Germline loops: CDR1 MNHNS, CDR2 SASEGT. The CDR3 runs to 17 residues. CDR3 sequence: CASSGLGLAGVTGELFF. DNA of the CDR3: TGTGCCAGCAGTGGTCTGGGGCTAGCGGGAGTCACCGGGGAGCTGTTTTTT.

The V and J genes are TRBV4-1 and TRBJ2-5; unclear D gene. The better agreement between TRBJ2-7 and the DNA end casts doubt on the J call. The CDR3 loop spans 17 amino acids. CDR1 and CDR2 from the germline V gene are MGHRA and YSYEKL. The CDR3 sequence is CASSQENLETYTYEQYF. The CDR3 DNA is TGCGCCAGCAGCCAAGAGAATTTAGAGACTTATACCTACGAGCAGTACTTC.

The rearrangement joins TRBV5-4 to TRBJ2-5; D possibly corresponds to TRBD2 (6 bases). CDR1 and CDR2 (germline): SGHNT, YYREEE (reference sequence). This CDR3 spans 15 amino acids. With 6 bases removed from V and 5 bases from J, the gap between germline ends came to 20 bases. The CDR3 spells CASNLDSGLGETQYF. The DNA of the CDR3 is TGTGCCAGCAACCTGGATTCGGGACTCGGGGAGACCCAGTACTTC.

CDR3 in DNA: TGTGCCAGCAGCTTAGTTTTGCGGGGGAACACCGGGGAGCTGTTTTTT. Its protein is CASSLVLRGNTGELFF. The chain links TRBV7-2 to TRBJ2-2, with TRBD2 as a possible D gene (6 bases). The CDR3 sequence is 16 residues long. In germline, CDR1 is SGHTA, CDR2 FQGNSA. With 1 base removed from V and 1 base from J, the gap between germline ends came to 10 bases.

The chain is built from TRBV18 and TRBJ1-5; the D gene is possibly TRBD1 (6 bases). There are 13 residues in the CDR3. V lost 6 bases, J lost 4 bases, and 10 bases lay in between. Germline V gene lookup returns CDR1 KGHSH and CDR2 LQKENI. CDR3 nucleotide sequence: TGTGCCAGCTCTCCAACAGGGAATCAGCCCCAGCATTTT. This encodes CASSPTGNQPQHF.

J is TRBJ2-7 and V is TRBV30; D tentatively reads TRBD1 or TRBD2 (5 bases each). The CDR3 loop spans 11 amino acids. Germline lookup yields CDR1 GTSNPN and CDR2 SVGIG (reference sequence). The V end was cut by 8 bases, the J end by 3 bases, with 11 bases between. CDR3 DNA: TGTGCCGGGACCCGGGACTACGAGCAGTACTTC. Translated: CAGTRDYEQYF.

The chain combines TRBV30 with TRBJ2-2; D remains ambiguous. The length of the CDR3 is 14 residues. V lost 3 bases, J lost 2 bases, and 10 bases lay in between. From germline, CDR1 is GTSNPN and CDR2 SVGIG (reference sequence). The CDR3, as DNA: TGTGCCTGGAGCCGAGAGCCCAACACCGGGGAGCTGTTTTTT. Its protein is CAWSREPNTGELFF.

J is TRBJ2-1 and V is TRBV10-2; TRBD2 might be the D (6 bases). The ends were cut back, 2 bases at V and 0 bases at J, with 8 bases in the middle. Germline loops: CDR1 WSHSY, CDR2 SAAADI. The CDR3 totals 15 residues. The DNA of the CDR3 is TGCGCCAGCAGTGAGGGGGACTCCTCCTACAATGAGCAGTTCTTC. Encoded protein: CASSEGDSSYNEQFF.

The chain is built from TRBV7-2 and TRBJ2-3, with 7 bases lining up with TRBD1. Germline assignment: CDR1 SGHTA and CDR2 FQGNSA. V lost 7 bases to trimming and J lost 4 bases; unmatched junction nucleotides: 11. This CDR3 is built from 15 residues. The CDR3 nucleotides read TGTGCCAGCACACGACAGGGATTAGGGGCAGATACGCAGTATTTT. Amino acids: CASTRQGLGADTQYF.

Frequency places this clone as medium-sized (0.01 to 0.1%). The DNA of the CDR3 is TGTGCCAGCAGTGATGAGGATGAGCAGTTCTTC. Residues: CASSDEDEQFF. This chain uses TRBV2 with TRBJ2-1; D is ambiguous. CDR1 is SNHLY and CDR2 is FYNNEI in the germline V gene. The CDR3 length is 11 residues. Trimming left V 3 bases short and J 8 bases short, with 5 bases between.

This chain joins TRBV15 and TRBJ2-3, with D perhaps TRBD1 (5 bases). This CDR3 comprises 18 residues. V lost 1 base and J 5 bases, leaving 22 bases between the germline ends. Germline V gene data show CDR1 as LNHNV and CDR2 as YYDKDF (reference sequence). CDR3: CATSRGGGFGPQGDTQYF. Written as DNA, the CDR3 is TGTGCCACCAGCAGAGGGGGCGGTTTTGGGCCCCAGGGAGATACGCAGTATTTT. Combining the CDR3 with reference TRBV15 and TRBJ2-3 gives the whole variable domain DAMVIQNPRYQVTQFGKPVTLSCSQTLNHNVMYWYQQKSSQAPKLLFHYYDKDFNNEADTPDNFQSRRPNTSFCFLDIRSPGLGDTAMYLCATSRGGGFGPQGDTQYFGPGTRLTVL.

This chain uses TRBV6-1 with TRBJ2-7; 9 bases line up with TRBD1. The CDR3 runs to 14 residues. Trimming at V came to 6 bases and at J to 3 bases, leaving 6 bases not matched to a gene. Germline CDR1 reads MNHNS; CDR2 reads SASEGT. CDR3 sequence (DNA): TGTGCCAGCAGCTCCGGGACAGGGTACTACGAGCAGTACTTC. Translation: CASSSGTGYYEQYF.

The rearrangement links TRBV19 to TRBJ2-5; D is unclear. The germline CDR1 and CDR2 sequences are LNHDA and SQIVND (reference sequence). V gave up 2 bases and J gave up 2 bases, with 6 bases separating them. The CDR3 length is 13 residues. CDR3 coding DNA: TGTGCCAGTAGTATACGTACTCAAGAGACCCAGTACTTC. It translates to CASSIRTQETQYF.

CDR3 DNA sequence: TGTGCCAGCAGTCCCCGGACAGGTGCCTACGAGCAGTACTTC. This gives the protein CASSPRTGAYEQYF. The chain uses TRBV4-2 and TRBJ2-7; 7 bases are shared with TRBD1. The CDR3 is 14 residues long. The germline V gene encodes CDR1 LGHNA and CDR2 YNFKEQ. V was clipped by 6 bases and J by 2 bases; unmatched bases: 7.

The chain combines TRBV18 with TRBJ2-3, with TRBD1 matching 8 bases. V dropped 7 bases and J dropped 2; count of bases not matched to a gene: 14. The CDR3 is made up of 17 amino acids. Germline values: CDR1 KGHSH, CDR2 LQKENI. The CDR3 is CASLDRVHRPHTDTQYF. In DNA form, the CDR3 reads TGTGCCAGCTTGGACAGGGTACATCGTCCCCACACAGATACGCAGTATTTT.

V and J are TRBV5-6 and TRBJ2-6; weak D call: TRBD1 (6 bases). V was shortened by 4 bases and J by 4 bases, with 12 bases between the two germline ends. This CDR3 is 15 amino acids long. Looked up from germline, CDR1 is SGHDT and CDR2 is YYEEEE. This chain's CDR3 is CASSATGHGANVLTF. As DNA, the CDR3 is TGTGCCAGCAGCGCAACAGGGCACGGGGCCAACGTCCTGACTTTC.

This chain joins TRBV7-3 and TRBJ2-1; the match to TRBD2 covers 15 bases. Germline values: CDR1 SGHTA, CDR2 FQGTGA. V lost 2 bases to trimming and J lost 8 bases; unmatched junction nucleotides: 1. The CDR3 length is 15 residues. The CDR3 DNA follows: TGTGCCAGCAGCTTAGGACTAGCGGGAGGGGATGAGCAGTTCTTC. It specifies CASSLGLAGGDEQFF. The full variable domain, with the rest looked up from reference TRBV7-3 and TRBJ2-1, is GAGVSQTPSNKVTEKGKYVELRCDPISGHTALYWYRQSLGQGPEFLIYFQGTGAADDSGLPNDRFFAVRPEGSVSTLKIQRTERGDSAVYLCASSLGLAGGDEQFFGPGTRLTVL.

The chain recombines TRBV27 with TRBJ2-3; D ambiguous. CDR3 size: 11 residues. V was clipped by 8 bases and J by 3 bases, with 6 bases between them. Germline CDR1 and CDR2: MNHEY and SMNVEV (reference sequence). The CDR3 loop reads CASAMTDTQYF. The CDR3 nucleotides read TGTGCCAGCGCGATGACAGATACGCAGTATTTT.

The chain links TRBV18 to TRBJ1-2, with a possible D match to TRBD1 (6 bases). CDR1 KGHSH and CDR2 LQKENI come from the germline V gene. V shed 0 bases and J shed 7 bases, with 12 bases lying between them. This CDR3 spans 14 amino acids. The DNA of the CDR3 is TGTGCCAGCTCACCACCAAGGGTCAGGGGTGGCTACACCTTC. This gives the protein CASSPPRVRGGYTF.